A single sample is the source of the 15 T cell receptor beta chains below, sequenced in a study of CD8 T cells in ankylosing spondylitis. TCRdb independently ran MiXCR on the 5' RACE reads; one entry per CDR3 protein. This table has hundreds of thousands of distinct CDR3 sequences, 32% appearing once. The material sequenced was blood, either unsorted or a sorted T cell fraction (not recorded which). All receptors derive from a male donor with ankylosing spondylitis or in good health (not recorded which).

The sample holds a few counts of this clonotype. The V and J genes are TRBV6-1 and TRBJ2-3, with D perhaps matching TRBD1 or TRBD2 (5 bases each). CDR3 length equals 14 residues. V was pared by 8 bases and J by 1 base, with 13 bases between. Germline V CDR1 and CDR2: MNHNS, SASEGT. The CDR3 DNA follows: TGTGCCAGCGCTGGGACCGCCCGCACAGATACGCAGTATTTT. Translating gives CASAGTARTDTQYF.

This clonotype turned up a few times. V usage is TRBV20-1 and J usage is TRBJ2-1; D is uncertain. Germline loops: CDR1 DFQATT, CDR2 SNEGSKA (reference sequence). The V end was cut by 5 bases, the J end by 8 bases, with 10 bases between. The CDR3 length is 11 residues. DNA of the CDR3: TGCAGTGCTTCCAGCCCCGATGAGCAGTTCTTC. It codes for CSASSPDEQFF.

This sequence joins TRBV5-6 and TRBJ1-4, with D perhaps matching TRBD1 (5 bases). CDR1 is SGHDT and CDR2 is YYEEEE in the germline V gene. Trimming removed 1 base at V and 7 bases at J, with 8 bases between. The CDR3 runs 13 residues. DNA of the CDR3: TGTGCCAGCAGCTTGCGGGGGAGTGAAAAACTGTTTTTT. Protein: CASSLRGSEKLFF.

The J gene is TRBJ1-1, the V gene TRBV5-1, with 8 bases that match TRBD1. Trimming removed 1 base from V and 3 bases from J; junction bases left unmatched: 2. This CDR3 region has 14 residues. Germline CDR1 and CDR2: SGHRS and YFSETQ. The CDR3 DNA follows: TGCGCCAGCAGCTTGACAGGGGGATACACTGAAGCTTTCTTT. Translating gives CASSLTGGYTEAFF.

The DNA for the CDR3 is TGTGCCAGCAGCGTAGTGGGGACAGGGGGCGAGCAGTACTTC. It encodes CASSVVGTGGEQYF. This chain joins TRBV9 and TRBJ2-7, with 11 bases identical to TRBD1. Trimming removed 0 bases from V and 6 bases from J; junction bases left unmatched: 2. CDR1 and CDR2 from the germline V gene are SGDLS and YYNGEE. CDR3 length: 14 amino acids.

The chain is built from TRBV20-1 and TRBJ2-1; TRBD2 matches 8 bases. V dropped 3 bases and J dropped 12; count of bases not matched to a gene: 7. This CDR3 is 12 amino acids long. CDR1 is DFQATT and CDR2 is SNEGSKA in the germline V gene (reference sequence). The CDR3 nucleotides read TGCAGTGCTAGGGCCGGGGGGGTTGGGCAGTTCTTC. It is translated as CSARAGGVGQFF.

The chain carries TRBV7-9 and TRBJ2-3; TRBD1 matches at 8 bases. From germline, CDR1 is SEHNR and CDR2 FQNEAQ (reference sequence). The CDR3 runs to 13 residues. V was clipped by 11 bases and J by 5 bases; unmatched bases: 9. The CDR3 is CAGRTGSGDTQYF. The DNA of the CDR3 is TGTGCCGGACGGACAGGGTCGGGAGATACGCAGTATTTT.

The chain has TRBV4-1 and TRBJ2-1; 7 bases line up with TRBD2. V lost 1 base, J lost 6 bases, and 0 bases stayed unmatched. CDR3 size: 13 residues. Germline V gene data show CDR1 as MGHRA and CDR2 as YSYEKL. The CDR3 region is CASSQGLANEQFF. CDR3 nucleotide sequence: TGCGCCAGCAGCCAAGGACTAGCCAATGAGCAGTTCTTC.

This clonotype was seen only a few times. The rearrangement uses TRBV12-3 or TRBV12-4 and TRBJ2-7; D unresolved. The CDR3 is 13 residues long. V lost 1 base and J lost 4, with 8 bases in between. The CDR3 bases are TGTGCCAGCAGTTTAGTCCACGGGTACGAGCAGTACTTC. It encodes CASSLVHGYEQYF.

The J gene is TRBJ2-5, the V gene TRBV28; 7 positions match TRBD1. V shed 7 bases, J shed 2 bases, and the junction held 7 bases outside the gene matches. The CDR3 is made up of 14 amino acids. CDR1 MDHEN and CDR2 SYDVKM come from the germline V gene. In DNA form, the CDR3 reads TGTGCCAGCAACCAAGGGACAGCTCAAGAGACCCAGTACTTC. Translating gives CASNQGTAQETQYF.

The J gene is TRBJ2-7, the V gene TRBV20-1; the D gene is possibly TRBD2 (6 bases). Germline assignment: CDR1 DFQATT and CDR2 SNEGSKA (reference sequence). Trimming removed 4 bases at V and 2 bases at J, with 18 bases between. The CDR3 has 15 residues. CDR3: CSAIGTRGATYEQYF. The CDR3 region has the DNA TGCAGTGCTATCGGGACTCGCGGGGCGACCTACGAGCAGTACTTC.

Ten or more counts support this clonotype. The chain uses TRBV20-1 and TRBJ2-2; no clear D gene. CDR3 size: 10 residues. The germline V gene encodes CDR1 DFQATT and CDR2 SNEGSKA (reference sequence). V shed 7 bases and J shed 6 bases, with 6 bases lying between them. CDR3: CSVEAGELFF. Here the CDR3 DNA reads TGCAGTGTTGAGGCCGGGGAGCTGTTTTTT.

The chain is built from TRBV7-3 and TRBJ2-7; D might be TRBD1 (6 bases). V shed 5 bases and J shed 3 bases, with 11 bases lying between them. CDR1 is SGHTA, CDR2 FQGTGA, per germline. The CDR3 loop spans 13 amino acids. CDR3 coding DNA: TGTGCCAGCAGCATCGGGACACTCTACGAGCAGTACTTC. Its protein is CASSIGTLYEQYF.

The chain's CDR3 is CSARDLLGTYEQYF. CDR3 nucleotide sequence: TGCAGTGCTAGAGATTTGTTGGGGACCTACGAGCAGTACTTC. J is TRBJ2-7 and V is TRBV20-1; D unresolved. Trimming left V 0 bases short and J 2 bases short, with 11 bases between. CDR3 size: 14 residues. Germline CDR1 is DFQATT and CDR2 is SNEGSKA (reference sequence).

The chain employs TRBV20-1 and TRBJ2-1, with TRBD2 matching over 10 bases. Germline V lookup: CDR1 DFQATT, CDR2 SNEGSKA (reference sequence). The CDR3 contains 15 residues. Trimming took 1 base from V and 9 from J; bases not matched to a gene: 9. DNA of the CDR3: TGCAGTGCTAGAGTCCTAGCGGGGGCCCGGGGTGAGCAGTTCTTC. Translated, it gives CSARVLAGARGEQFF.